Below, 21 T cell receptor beta chains from the same sample are listed, as sequenced in a study of radiotherapy plus CTLA-4 blockade in lung cancer. This table comes from immunoSEQ multiplex PCR, and its TCRdb copy is limited to in-frame clones, with some not included. The sample gives approximately 94,000 clones, 82% of which show up once; 20% to 30% is in the top ten. Specimen: peripheral blood, collected from a patient treated with radiotherapy plus ipilimumab. These receptors were collected from a human donor with non-small cell lung cancer that progressed on radiotherapy plus ipilimumab.

This rearrangement joins TRBV11-2 to TRBJ2-1, with D uncertain. Trimming cost V 0 bases and J 3 bases, with 6 bases left between them. Germline V gives CDR1 SGHAT, CDR2 FQNNGV. The CDR3 length is 14 residues. CDR3 nucleotides: TGTGCCAGCAGCTTAGAAGGGTTCTACAATGAGCAGTTCTTC. It yields the protein CASSLEGFYNEQFF.

The chain combines TRBV5-1 with TRBJ2-7; possibly TRBD2 for D (6 bases). V was shortened by 0 bases and J by 4 bases, with 11 bases between the two germline ends. CDR3 size: 14 residues. Looked up from germline, CDR1 is SGHRS and CDR2 is YFSETQ. The CDR3 loop reads CASSLDPSAYEQYF. For the CDR3, the DNA is TGCGCCAGCAGCTTGGATCCTAGCGCTTACGAGCAGTACTTC.

The chain employs TRBV29-1 and TRBJ2-1; 11 bases are shared with TRBD2. The CDR3 spans 14 residues. The trim removed 6 bases at V and 7 bases at J, leaving 8 bases unmatched. Germline CDR1 SQVTM, CDR2 ANQGSEA. The CDR3 region is CSVAGTSGRNEQFF. CDR3 coding DNA: TGCAGCGTGGCCGGGACTAGCGGTCGGAATGAGCAGTTCTTC.

This chain links TRBV11-3 with TRBJ2-1; maybe TRBD1 (5 bases). The length of the CDR3 is 13 residues. CDR1 and CDR2 from the germline V gene are SGHNT and YENEEA. V was clipped by 5 bases and J by 3 bases, with 8 bases between them. The CDR3 spells CASSIDSYNEQFF. The CDR3 bases are TGTGCCAGCAGCATCGACAGCTACAATGAGCAGTTCTTC.

The J gene is TRBJ1-5, the V gene TRBV6-5; 9 nucleotides line up with TRBD1. V trimming: 4 bases; J trimming: 7 bases; junction bases outside the gene matches: 8. Germline values: CDR1 MNHEY, CDR2 SVGAGI. The CDR3 length is 15 residues. The CDR3 nucleotides read TGTGCCAGCAGTTCGGGACAGGGTGTCTTCCAGCCCCAGCATTTT. Translated, it gives CASSSGQGVFQPQHF.

The chain links TRBV27 to TRBJ1-6; D call uncertain. Germline V gives CDR1 MNHEY, CDR2 SMNVEV (reference sequence). V shed 1 base and J shed 7 bases, with 17 bases lying between them. The CDR3 length is 17 residues. The CDR3: CASSLFPLGRLNSPLHF. The DNA of the CDR3 is TGTGCCAGCAGTTTATTTCCCCTGGGCCGGTTGAATTCACCCCTCCACTTT.

The chain combines TRBV28 with TRBJ1-1, with D possibly matching TRBD1 (5 bases). CDR1 is MDHEN and CDR2 is SYDVKM in the germline V gene. Trimming left V 5 bases short and J 1 base short, with 11 bases between. The CDR3 consists of 14 residues. CDR3 in amino acids: CASSLGRKNTEAFF. DNA of the CDR3: TGTGCCAGCAGTCTGGGGCGGAAGAACACTGAAGCTTTCTTT. Together with reference TRBV28 and TRBJ1-1, the CDR3 gives the full variable domain: DVKVTQSSRYLVKRTGEKVFLECVQDMDHENMFWYRQDPGLGLRLIYFSYDVKMKEKGDIPEGYSVSREKKERFSLILESASTNQTSMYLCASSLGRKNTEAFFGQGTRLTVV.

The chain uses TRBV28 and TRBJ1-1; D is ambiguous. Germline-derived CDR1 and CDR2 are MDHEN and SYDVKM. V shed 6 bases and J shed 0 bases, with 8 bases lying between them. The CDR3 consists of 13 residues. Here the CDR3 DNA reads TGTGCCAGCAGGTGGACGGTGAACACTGAAGCTTTCTTT. Encoded protein: CASRWTVNTEAFF.

The chain recombines TRBV7-9 with TRBJ2-7; no definite D call. The CDR3 has 15 amino acids. V lost 1 base and J lost 2, with 12 bases in between. Per germline, CDR1 SEHNR and CDR2 FQNEAQ (reference sequence). The CDR3 DNA reads as TGTGCCAGCAGCTTAGGTGCACAGTTCGCCTACGAGCAGTACTTC. It encodes CASSLGAQFAYEQYF.

This clone has only one observation. This chain uses TRBV30 with TRBJ1-3; 7 nucleotides match TRBD1. There are 15 residues in the CDR3. J gave up 3 bases and V 2 bases, and 7 bases lay outside the gene matches. Germline CDR1 reads GTSNPN; CDR2 reads SVGIG (reference sequence). Here the CDR3 reads CAWSFPDRDGNTIYF. The CDR3 region has the DNA TGTGCCTGGAGTTTCCCCGACAGGGATGGAAACACCATATATTTT.

The genes are TRBV19 and TRBJ1-1; no firm D call. The germline CDR1 and CDR2 sequences are LNHDA and SQIVND (reference sequence). The CDR3 is 13 amino acids. Trimming left V 7 bases short and J 4 bases short, with 13 bases between. The DNA for the CDR3 is TGTGCCAGTATAGGGAGAGGGCGCACTGAAGCTTTCTTT. This gives the protein CASIGRGRTEAFF.

This rearrangement joins TRBV7-3 to TRBJ2-2, with no clear D. The CDR3 totals 12 residues. CDR1 SGHTA and CDR2 FQGTGA come from the germline V gene. The V and J ends lost 5 bases and 4 bases respectively, with 5 bases between them. The CDR3 spells CASSTITGELFF. The DNA for the CDR3 is TGTGCCAGCAGCACTATCACCGGGGAGCTGTTTTTT.

This clone was detected a few times. The sample holds other DNA sequences that translate to the same CDR3. The rearrangement uses TRBV6-5 and TRBJ2-3; no firm D call. This CDR3 comprises 13 residues. Trimming removed 4 bases from V and 5 bases from J, with 10 bases in between. Germline V CDR1 and CDR2: MNHEY, SVGAGI. The CDR3 DNA reads TGTGCCAGCAGTTCCGACCGAAAAGATACGCAGTATTTT. Translating gives CASSSDRKDTQYF.

The rearrangement joins TRBV7-9 to TRBJ2-5; D is possibly TRBD1 or TRBD2 (5 bases each). The germline V gene has CDR1 SEHNR and CDR2 FQNEAQ (reference sequence). V was pared by 8 bases and J by 2 bases, with 9 bases between. This CDR3 has 12 amino acids. The DNA for the CDR3 is TGTGCCAGCTGCTGGGGGCAAGAGACCCAGTACTTC. This translates into CASCWGQETQYF.

The genes are TRBV2 and TRBJ1-2; D unresolved. The V gene's germline CDR1 is SNHLY and CDR2 FYNNEI. Trimming stripped 8 bases from V and 8 bases from J, with 12 bases between. The CDR3 consists of 11 residues. The CDR3 nucleotides are TGTGCCAGCGGGGTAGGAAGGGGCTACACCTTC. It is translated as CASGVGRGYTF. The full variable domain, with the rest looked up from reference TRBV2 and TRBJ1-2, is EPEVTQTPSHQVTQMGQEVILRCVPISNHLYFYWYRQILGQKVEFLVSFYNNEISEKSEIFDDQFSVERPDGSNFTLKIRSTKLEDSAMYFCASGVGRGYTFGSGTRLTVV.

The chain carries TRBV29-1 and TRBJ2-1; D remains ambiguous. Per the germline V gene, CDR1 is SQVTM and CDR2 is ANQGSEA. This CDR3 has 11 amino acids. V lost 7 bases, J lost 4 bases, and 8 bases lay in between. The CDR3 loop is CSATSYNEQFF. The CDR3 DNA follows: TGCAGCGCCACGAGTTACAATGAGCAGTTCTTC.

This chain uses TRBV9 with TRBJ2-2; 8 bases align to TRBD2. Germline lookup yields CDR1 SGDLS and CDR2 YYNGEE. V trimming: 6 bases; J trimming: 7 bases; junction bases outside the gene matches: 2. The CDR3 covers 12 residues. The CDR3: CASKREHGELFF. The CDR3 DNA reads TGTGCCAGCAAGCGGGAGCACGGGGAGCTGTTTTTT.

V and J are TRBV29-1 and TRBJ2-3, with D perhaps given as TRBD1 or TRBD2 (6 bases each). Trimming cost V 4 bases and J 2 bases, with 19 bases left between them. Germline V lookup: CDR1 SQVTM, CDR2 ANQGSEA. The CDR3 is 16 residues long. This chain's CDR3 is CSVGGAGPPATDTQYF. The CDR3 DNA reads as TGCAGCGTTGGGGGGGCAGGGCCACCCGCCACAGATACGCAGTATTTT.

V gene TRBV5-1 combines with J gene TRBJ2-5; 9 nucleotides line up with TRBD1. The CDR3 covers 14 residues. Germline V CDR1 and CDR2: SGHRS, YFSETQ. Losses at the gene ends were 5 bases for V and 5 bases for J; bases not matched to a gene: 7. CDR3 DNA sequence: TGCGCCAGCAGTCGGGACAGGGACGGGGAGACCCAGTACTTC. Translated: CASSRDRDGETQYF.

V and J are TRBV7-9 and TRBJ1-2, with TRBD1 identical over 11 bases. Unmatched junction bases numbered 2, after V lost 1 base and J lost 7 bases. CDR3 length: 14 residues. Germline CDR1 SEHNR, CDR2 FQNEAQ (reference sequence). CDR3 loop: CASSLGTGGLGYTF. The CDR3 DNA follows: TGTGCCAGCAGCTTAGGGACAGGGGGCCTTGGCTACACCTTC.

This chain links TRBV27 with TRBJ1-4; tentative D call: TRBD1 (6 bases). The CDR3 totals 15 residues. Trimming took off 6 bases at V and 3 bases at J, with 14 bases between the two ends. Germline assignment: CDR1 MNHEY and CDR2 SMNVEV (reference sequence). The CDR3 loop reads CASRVQGFPNEKLFF. For the CDR3, the DNA is TGTGCCAGCAGAGTTCAGGGGTTTCCTAATGAAAAACTGTTTTTT. Together with reference TRBV27 and TRBJ1-4, the CDR3 gives the full variable domain: EAQVTQNPRYLITVTGKKLTVTCSQNMNHEYMSWYRQDPGLGLRQIYYSMNVEVTDKGDVPEGYKVSRKEKRNFPLILESPSPNQTSLYFCASRVQGFPNEKLFFGSGTQLSVL.